What follows are 20 T cell receptor beta chains derived from one specimen sequenced in a study of response to subunit inactivated influenza vaccine (dated by TCRdb to the late 2010s). The library was generated by RT-PCR. For sequencing, an Illumina HiSeq 2500 was employed. TCRdb handled the public reads itself, with Q25 trimming in fastp and clone calling in MiXCR, and kept productive beta chains. Identical CDR3 protein sequences are pooled into one entry, listed with their most common genes and DNA. The sample table shows about 520,000 distinct CDR3 sequences, and approximately 7.2% are seen once. In total, the top ten clones hold approximately 14% of the sample. This sample comprised PBMCs from blood, obtained 23 months after vaccination. The receptors were sampled from a man aged 45 to 70 who received an inactivated influenza vaccine. Donor details come from another sample of the same person, matched by shared clones.

The chain uses TRBV6-1 and TRBJ1-5; TRBD1 might be the D (5 bases). The CDR3 is made up of 11 amino acids. Per the germline V gene, CDR1 is MNHNS and CDR2 is SASEGT. Trimming removed 9 bases from V and 8 bases from J, with 11 bases in between. The DNA for the CDR3 is TGTGCCAGGTCTGGGGGGAAGCCCCAGCATTTT. It is translated as CARSGGKPQHF.

This clonotype was detected ten times or more. This chain uses TRBV6-1 with TRBJ2-7; D remains unclear. The ends were cut back, 5 bases at V and 3 bases at J, with 11 bases in the middle. Germline V gene sequence: CDR1 MNHNS, CDR2 SASEGT. This CDR3 contains 13 residues. The CDR3 reads CASSRYGIYEQYF. CDR3 nucleotides: TGTGCCAGCAGTCGCTATGGGATCTACGAGCAGTACTTC.

The chain is built from TRBV6-1 and TRBJ1-5; a weak D match, TRBD1 (5 bases). The CDR3 runs to 13 residues. Germline-derived CDR1 and CDR2 are MNHNS and SASEGT. V lost 8 bases, J lost 3 bases, and 11 bases lay in between. In nucleotides, the CDR3 is TGTGCCAGCCACGGGACCCTCAATCAGCCCCAGCATTTT. Encoded protein: CASHGTLNQPQHF.

The V gene is TRBV20-1, the J gene TRBJ2-2; no clear D. The V gene lost 0 bases and the J gene lost 3 bases, with 17 bases spanning the gap. The CDR3 length is 17 residues. Per germline, CDR1 DFQATT and CDR2 SNEGSKA (reference sequence). The CDR3 DNA is TGCAGTGCTAGAGACCAGATTGGGGTTCAGCACACCGGGGAGCTGTTTTTT. Amino acid sequence: CSARDQIGVQHTGELFF.

This clonotype has only a few counts. V usage is TRBV24-1 and J usage is TRBJ2-3, with D possibly matching TRBD2 (7 bases). CDR3 size: 16 residues. Trimming pared 3 bases from V and 5 bases from J, leaving 17 bases between. Germline assignment: CDR1 KGHDR and CDR2 SFDVKD. CDR3 residues: CATSDGGGRKGDTQYF. CDR3 coding DNA: TGTGCCACCAGTGATGGGGGGGGGCGCAAAGGAGATACGCAGTATTTT.

The chain has TRBV15 and TRBJ1-2, with D unresolved. CDR1 LNHNV and CDR2 YYDKDF come from the germline V gene (reference sequence). The CDR3 consists of 14 residues. V dropped 0 bases and J dropped 8 bases, with 13 bases sitting between them. CDR3 DNA: TGTGCCACCAGCAGAGATACTGCAGGCTTGGGCTACACCTTC. The encoded protein is CATSRDTAGLGYTF.

This clonotype came up many times. The chain is built from TRBV4-1 and TRBJ2-2; D may be TRBD2 (5 bases). Trimming stripped 4 bases from V and 5 bases from J, with 11 bases between. The CDR3 is made up of 14 amino acids. Germline loops: CDR1 MGHRA, CDR2 YSYEKL. The CDR3 loop is CASSPHGVTGELFF. CDR3 nucleotides: TGCGCCAGCAGCCCCCACGGGGTAACCGGGGAGCTGTTTTTT.

The gene calls are TRBV3-1 and TRBJ1-6; D perhaps matches TRBD1 (5 bases). The CDR3 extends over 15 amino acids. CDR1 is LGHDT, CDR2 YNNKEL, per germline (reference sequence). V was trimmed by 3 bases and J by 5 bases, leaving 11 bases between them. CDR3 bases: TGTGCCAGCAGCCAGGAGGGGACGGATAATTCACCCCTCCACTTT. Translation gives CASSQEGTDNSPLHF.

There are many counts of this clonotype. V and J are TRBV20-1 and TRBJ2-4, with 8 bases identical to TRBD1. V was pared by 6 bases and J by 5 bases, with 6 bases of the junction left unmatched. The CDR3 is 13 residues long. Germline CDR1 and CDR2: DFQATT and SNEGSKA (reference sequence). The CDR3 DNA reads TGCAGTGCCCCCGGGACAGGCGAAAACATTCAGTACTTC. Amino acids: CSAPGTGENIQYF.

This clonotype was counted at least ten times. The gene calls are TRBV15 and TRBJ2-2; D call uncertain. Germline V gene sequence: CDR1 LNHNV, CDR2 YYDKDF (reference sequence). The V and J ends lost 0 bases and 4 bases respectively, with 6 bases between them. The CDR3 is made up of 14 amino acids. Here the CDR3 DNA reads TGTGCCACCAGCAGAGACTTGAGCACCGGGGAGCTGTTTTTT. Amino acid sequence: CATSRDLSTGELFF.

This clonotype was recorded at least ten times. The gene calls are TRBV4-3 and TRBJ1-1; D perhaps matches TRBD1 (5 bases). Per germline, CDR1 LGHNA and CDR2 YSLEER. The CDR3 has 15 amino acids. V was clipped by 0 bases and J by 4 bases, with 12 bases between them. The CDR3 loop is CASSQDSRGSTEAFF. For the CDR3, the DNA is TGCGCCAGCAGCCAAGATAGTAGGGGATCCACTGAAGCTTTCTTT.

This clonotype appeared many times. The chain recombines TRBV3-1 with TRBJ1-1; D unclear. CDR3 length: 12 residues. V lost 4 bases, J lost 5 bases, and 8 bases lay in between. From germline, CDR1 is LGHDT and CDR2 YNNKEL (reference sequence). CDR3 nucleotide sequence: TGTGCCAGCAGCCTAGGGAAGACTGAAGCTTTCTTT. Protein product: CASSLGKTEAFF. Supplemented by reference TRBV3-1 and TRBJ1-1, the full variable domain reads DTAVSQTPKYLVTQMGNDKSIKCEQNLGHDTMYWYKQDSKKFLKIMFSYNNKELIINETVPNRFSPKSPDKAHLNLHINSLELGDSAVYFCASSLGKTEAFFGQGTRLTVV.

This clonotype showed up many times. This rearrangement joins TRBV6-2 or TRBV6-3 to TRBJ2-5; D gene ambiguous. Germline lookup yields CDR1 MNHEY and CDR2 SVGEGT. The CDR3 is made up of 14 amino acids. V lost 7 bases and J 4 bases, leaving 16 bases between the germline ends. The CDR3 is CASIPRSLGETQYF. Here the CDR3 DNA reads TGTGCCAGCATTCCTCGTTCGCTCGGAGAGACCCAGTACTTC.

In this sample, this clonotype turned up many times. V usage is TRBV3-1 and J usage is TRBJ2-1; no firm D call. V dropped 1 base and J dropped 9 bases, with 10 bases sitting between them. Germline CDR1 reads LGHDT; CDR2 reads YNNKEL (reference sequence). The CDR3 is made up of 13 amino acids. As DNA, the CDR3 is TGTGCCAGCAGCCAAGGAGTAGTCGGTGAGCAGTTCTTC. Translation: CASSQGVVGEQFF.

The CDR3 spells CASSLGQGSNEQFF. The CDR3, as DNA: TGCGCCAGCAGCTTGGGACAGGGTAGTAATGAGCAGTTCTTC. This chain links TRBV5-1 with TRBJ2-1, with TRBD1 matching over 7 bases. The J segment lost 7 bases and the V segment lost 0 bases, leaving 4 bases of the junction unmatched. This CDR3 region has 14 residues. Germline V CDR1 and CDR2: SGHRS, YFSETQ.

This clonotype was seen many times. V is TRBV10-3 and J is TRBJ1-2; D ambiguous. V lost 0 bases and J 8 bases, leaving 13 bases between the germline ends. Germline assignment: CDR1 ENHRY and CDR2 SYGVKD. CDR3 length equals 14 residues. CDR3 protein: CAISESIPVGGYTF. The CDR3 DNA is TGTGCCATCAGTGAGTCGATCCCAGTAGGAGGCTACACCTTC.

The chain is built from TRBV20-1 and TRBJ2-4, with a weak D call TRBD2 (7 bases). Per germline, CDR1 DFQATT and CDR2 SNEGSKA (reference sequence). V was trimmed by 3 bases and J by 9 bases, leaving 21 bases between them. The CDR3 is made up of 15 amino acids. CDR3 coding DNA: TGCAGTGCTAGCAGAGGGACTAAGGGGGTCGGCATTCAGTACTTC. Its protein is CSASRGTKGVGIQYF.

Remarks on this clonotype: At one end, the junction sequence differs from germline, possibly due to a read error. The chain carries TRBV20-1 and TRBJ2-2; tentative D call: TRBD2 (7 bases). The CDR3 consists of 14 residues. Germline loops: CDR1 DFQATT, CDR2 SNEGSKA (reference sequence). The CDR3 DNA reads as TGCAGTGCTCGAGAGGGGGGGCGAACCGGGGAGCTGTTTTTT. Its protein is CSAREGGRTGELFF.

CDR3 DNA sequence: TGCAGTGCACCGACTAGCGGGAGAGGGCCTAGCTCCTACAATGAGCAGTTCTTC. This translates into CSAPTSGRGPSSYNEQFF. This rearrangement joins TRBV20-1 to TRBJ2-1, with 12 bases identical to TRBD2. The CDR3 is 18 amino acids. The germline V gene has CDR1 DFQATT and CDR2 SNEGSKA (reference sequence). Trimming took 6 bases from V and 0 from J; bases not matched to a gene: 12.

This clonotype was detected ten times or more. The chain links TRBV3-1 to TRBJ2-4; weak D call: TRBD2 (6 bases). Trimming removed 1 base from V and 11 bases from J, with 12 bases in between. This CDR3 contains 13 residues. Germline V gene data show CDR1 as LGHDT and CDR2 as YNNKEL (reference sequence). The CDR3 here is CASSQGTTNVQYF. CDR3 coding DNA: TGTGCCAGCAGCCAAGGGACTACCAACGTTCAGTACTTC.